This T cell receptor (beta chain) was sequenced during a study of blood T cell repertoires in COVID-19. About the study: Samples of COVID-19 (acute and convalescent) were obtained from the United States, Italy and Spain. Sources were T cells, B-cell-depleted T cells, or PBMCs; the material itself was cDNA or gDNA.

TCRdb keeps only in-frame clones here, not all; method: immunoSEQ multiplex PCR. This sample has approximately 210,000 clones; around 90% occur once, and the top ten carry 2% to 2.5%. This CDR3 is 16 amino acids long. Germline CDR1 is MGHRA and CDR2 is YSYEKL. Trimming took 4 bases from V and 7 from J; bases not matched to a gene: 6. This clone appeared once. Recruitment covered 25 or so US areas and drew participants whose ages spanned about 18 to 100 years. Two negative PCRs, clearance, or symptom resolution were required of recovered Cohort 3 donors. The clonotype was recovered from a woman aged 25 to 39 who had recovered from COVID-19. The V call is TRBV4-1, the J call TRBJ2-1; TRBD2 matches at 14 bases. The sequenced sample consisted of PBMCs or T cells enriched from blood (not recorded which). DNA of the CDR3: TGCGCCAGCAGCCGCCTGACTAGCGGGGGGGCGAATGAGCAGTTCTTC. Protein: CASSRLTSGGANEQFF.